This TCR beta chain is from a study of T cell changes during pregnancy in multiple sclerosis. The protocol was immunoSEQ multiplex PCR, while the TCRdb copy is restricted to in-frame clones and leaves out a portion. The sample yields about 110,000 clones, 80% to 95% seen once. The V end lost 3 bases, the J end lost 2 bases, and 16 bases lay between the germline ends. The germline gives CDR1 SGDLS, CDR2 YYNGEE. The CDR3 spans 16 residues. This receptor was taken from a female donor in good health, enrolled as a control in a pregnancy study. Material: peripheral blood, obtained in the third trimester of pregnancy. J is TRBJ2-3 and V is TRBV9, with a tentative D call TRBD2 (5 bases). CDR3 in amino acids: CASSAHGQEDTDTQYF. CDR3 DNA: TGTGCCAGCAGCGCCCACGGGCAGGAGGACACAGATACGCAGTATTTT. The full variable domain, rest sourced from reference TRBV9 and TRBJ2-3, is DSGVTQTPKHLITATGQRVTLRCSPRSGDLSVYWYQQSLDQGLQFLIQYYNGEERAKGNILERFSAQQFPDLHSELNLSSLELGDSALYFCASSAHGQEDTDTQYFGPGTRLTVL.